This T cell receptor (beta chain) was sequenced during a study of molecular identifiers for immune sequencing clone quantification. Across the study: RNA, taken in replicates from roughly 21,000 or 96,000 naive CD8 cells, was split five ways, with four sequenced. General observations from the study: Jurkat TCR RNA spiked in from one cell could reportedly be detected among some 1 million naive cells. It was shown that clones above 20 RNA copies held over 97% of effector molecules, but under 1% in naive cells.

CDR1 is LGHNA, CDR2 YSLEER, per germline. This CDR3 has 15 residues. V lost 0 bases, J lost 4 bases, and 13 bases lay in between. Remarks on this clonotype: Its antigen is unidentified.

The bulk TCR libraries were made with methods described before and with listed TCR primers. TCRdb reprocessed the PCR reads via MiXCR and lists one record per CDR3 protein. The sample lists approximately 550,000 distinct CDR3 sequences; about 25% were seen once. The V and J genes are TRBV4-3 and TRBJ2-7, with D unclear. Sequencing was carried out using naive CD8+ T cells from blood, with Jurkat cell RNA spiked in. The subset was: FACS-sorted CD8+CD4-CCR7+CD45RA+ naive T cells. The TCR sequence derives from a human donor in good health. Some libraries in this study had Jurkat cell RNA spiked in. The CDR3 DNA reads TGCGCCAGCAGCCAAGATGTGGCAGAGAATTACGAGCAGTACTTC. It is translated as CASSQDVAENYEQYF.